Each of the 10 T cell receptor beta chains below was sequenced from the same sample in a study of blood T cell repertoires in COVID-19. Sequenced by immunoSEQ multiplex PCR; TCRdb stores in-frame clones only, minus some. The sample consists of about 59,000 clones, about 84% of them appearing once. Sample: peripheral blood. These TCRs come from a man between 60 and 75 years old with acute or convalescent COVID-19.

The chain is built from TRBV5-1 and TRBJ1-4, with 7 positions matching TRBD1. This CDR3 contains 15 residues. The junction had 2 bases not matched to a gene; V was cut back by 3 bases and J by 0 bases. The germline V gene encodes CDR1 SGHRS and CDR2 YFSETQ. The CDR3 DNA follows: TGCGCCAGCAGCTCCACAGGGGCAACTAATGAAAAACTGTTTTTT. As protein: CASSSTGATNEKLFF.

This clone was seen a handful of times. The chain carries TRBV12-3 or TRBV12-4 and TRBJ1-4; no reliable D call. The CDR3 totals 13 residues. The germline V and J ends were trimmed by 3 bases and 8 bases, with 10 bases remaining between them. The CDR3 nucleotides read TGTGCCAGCAGTTTGGCTGGAGTGGAAAAACTGTTTTTT. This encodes CASSLAGVEKLFF.

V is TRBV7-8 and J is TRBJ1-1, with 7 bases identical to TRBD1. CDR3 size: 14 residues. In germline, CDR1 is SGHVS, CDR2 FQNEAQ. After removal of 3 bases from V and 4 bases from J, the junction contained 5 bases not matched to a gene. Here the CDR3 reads CASSFRGGLTEAFF. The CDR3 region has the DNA TGTGCCAGCAGCTTTAGAGGGGGCCTCACTGAAGCTTTCTTT.

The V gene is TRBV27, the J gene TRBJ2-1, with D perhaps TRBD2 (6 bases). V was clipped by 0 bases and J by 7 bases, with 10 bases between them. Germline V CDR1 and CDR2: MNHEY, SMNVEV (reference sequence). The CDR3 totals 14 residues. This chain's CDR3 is CASSLSGLPNEQFF. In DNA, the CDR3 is TGTGCCAGCAGTTTATCGGGACTTCCGAATGAGCAGTTCTTC.

The DNA of the CDR3 is TGTGCCAGCAGTCCTTTGGAGGGTAATGAGCAGTTCTTC. The encoded protein is CASSPLEGNEQFF. The chain carries TRBV27 and TRBJ2-1; tentatively, D is TRBD2 (6 bases). This CDR3 is 13 amino acids long. CDR1 MNHEY and CDR2 SMNVEV come from the germline V gene (reference sequence). Trimming cost V 5 bases and J 7 bases, with 12 bases left between them.

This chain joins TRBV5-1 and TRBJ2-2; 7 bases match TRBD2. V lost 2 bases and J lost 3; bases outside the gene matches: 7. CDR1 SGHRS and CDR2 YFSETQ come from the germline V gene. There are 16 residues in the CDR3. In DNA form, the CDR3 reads TGCGCCAGCAGCTTTGGACTAGGTAGGGACACCGGGGAGCTGTTTTTT. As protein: CASSFGLGRDTGELFF. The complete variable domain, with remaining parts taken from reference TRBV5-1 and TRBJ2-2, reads KAGVTQTPRYLIKTRGQQVTLSCSPISGHRSVSWYQQTPGQGLQFLFEYFSETQRNKGNFPGRFSGRQFSNSRSEMNVSTLELGDSALYLCASSFGLGRDTGELFFGEGSRLTVL.

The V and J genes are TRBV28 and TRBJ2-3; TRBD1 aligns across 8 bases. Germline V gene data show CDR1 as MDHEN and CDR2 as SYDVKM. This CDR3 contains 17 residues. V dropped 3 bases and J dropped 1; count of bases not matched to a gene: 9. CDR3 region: CASSFLGQGLGTDTQYF. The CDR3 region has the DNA TGTGCCAGCAGTTTCCTCGGACAGGGCTTGGGCACAGATACGCAGTATTTT.

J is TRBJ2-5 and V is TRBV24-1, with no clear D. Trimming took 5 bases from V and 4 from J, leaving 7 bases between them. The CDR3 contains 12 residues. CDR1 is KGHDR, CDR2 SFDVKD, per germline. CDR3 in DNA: TGTGCCACCAGTGCCACCGGAGAGACCCAGTACTTC. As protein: CATSATGETQYF.

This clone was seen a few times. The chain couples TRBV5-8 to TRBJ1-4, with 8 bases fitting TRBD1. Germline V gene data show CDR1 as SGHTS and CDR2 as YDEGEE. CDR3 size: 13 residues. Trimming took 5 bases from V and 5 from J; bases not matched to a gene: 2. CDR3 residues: CASSRTGNEKLFF. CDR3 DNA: TGTGCCAGCAGTCGGACAGGGAATGAAAAACTGTTTTTT.

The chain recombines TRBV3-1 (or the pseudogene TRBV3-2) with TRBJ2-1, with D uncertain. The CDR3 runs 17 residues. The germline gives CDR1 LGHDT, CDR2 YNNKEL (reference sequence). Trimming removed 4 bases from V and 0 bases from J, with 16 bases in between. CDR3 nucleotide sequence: TGTGCCAGCAGCCGAGGCGGCAGTTTAAGCTCCTACAATGAGCAGTTCTTC. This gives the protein CASSRGGSLSSYNEQFF.